These T cell receptor beta chains were read from a single sample in a study of T cell repertoires in cytomegalovirus infection. TCRdb re-derived calls from the reads in MiXCR, one entry per CDR3 protein. Here the sample spans around 740,000 distinct CDR3 sequences, less than 40% being singletons. Sequencing input: PBMCs. These receptor sequences come from a human donor in good health (CMV status not recorded). Some clones in this sample may be carry-over from other donors' samples. Each CDR3 is given with its conserved first and last residue. A D gene is named only where the DNA matches it firmly. Size is omitted from some rows. Given values are once, few, many or a class for expanded clones.

clone size: few; D gene: TRBD2; J gene: TRBJ2-7; V gene: TRBV5-4; CDR3 protein: CVSGDRGAYEQYF; CDR3 DNA: TGTGTCAGTGGGGATCGGGGGGCCTACGAGCAGTACTTC
clone size: .; D gene: TRBD1; J gene: TRBJ1-5; V gene: TRBV28; CDR3 protein: CASSWDRSYQPQHF; CDR3 DNA: TGTGCCAGCAGTTGGGACAGAAGTTATCAGCCCCAGCATTTT
clone size: many; D gene: .; J gene: TRBJ2-5; V gene: TRBV7-2; CDR3 protein: CASSFDSETQYF; CDR3 DNA: TGTGCCAGCAGCTTCGACTCGGAGACCCAGTACTTC
clone size: .; D gene: TRBD1; J gene: TRBJ1-2; V gene: TRBV5-6; CDR3 protein: CASRQQGTNYGYTF; CDR3 DNA: TGTGCCAGCAGACAACAGGGGACTAACTATGGCTACACCTTC
clone size: many; D gene: .; J gene: TRBJ1-6; V gene: TRBV11-2; CDR3 protein: CASSPSPGGASPLHF; CDR3 DNA: TGTGCCAGCAGCCCCTCGCCGGGGGGCGCTTCACCCCTCCACTTT
clone size: .; D gene: TRBD1; J gene: TRBJ2-1; V gene: TRBV7-9; CDR3 protein: CASSSQGASSYNEQFF; CDR3 DNA: TGTGCCAGCAGCTCACAGGGGGCGAGCTCCTACAATGAGCAGTTCTTC
clone size: .; D gene: .; J gene: TRBJ1-3; V gene: TRBV19; CDR3 protein: CASAGSSRGNTIYF; CDR3 DNA: TGTGCCAGTGCGGGGTCTTCAAGAGGAAACACCATATATTTT
clone size: .; D gene: TRBD1; J gene: TRBJ2-7; V gene: TRBV5-6; CDR3 protein: CASKPQGAKYEQYF; CDR3 DNA: TGTGCCAGCAAACCTCAGGGGGCCAAATACGAGCAGTACTTC
clone size: few; D gene: .; J gene: TRBJ1-1; V gene: TRBV6-5; CDR3 protein: CASSYSLGGGRVDTEAFF; CDR3 DNA: TGTGCCAGCAGTTACTCCCTGGGTGGGGGGCGGGTGGACACTGAAGCTTTCTTT
clone size: few; D gene: .; J gene: TRBJ2-3; V gene: TRBV28; CDR3 protein: CASSRAEHTDTQYF; CDR3 DNA: TGTGCCAGCAGCCGGGCCGAACACACAGATACGCAGTATTTT
clone size: .; D gene: TRBD2; J gene: TRBJ2-7; V gene: TRBV12-3/TRBV12-4; CDR3 protein: CASSLGLAGVSEQYF; CDR3 DNA: TGTGCCAGCAGTTTGGGACTAGCGGGAGTAAGCGAGCAGTACTTC
clone size: .; D gene: .; J gene: TRBJ2-4; V gene: TRBV5-1; CDR3 protein: CASSLDPGKNIQYF; CDR3 DNA: TGCGCCAGCAGCTTGGACCCAGGGAAAAACATTCAGTACTTC
clone size: .; D gene: .; J gene: TRBJ2-1; V gene: TRBV12-3/TRBV12-4; CDR3 protein: CASSLEVRLAELRQFF; CDR3 DNA: TGTGCCAGCAGTTTAGAAGTGCGGCTAGCTGAGCTTCGGCAGTTCTTC
clone size: .; D gene: .; J gene: TRBJ2-7; V gene: TRBV27; CDR3 protein: CASSPSTWGRLDEQYF; CDR3 DNA: TGTGCCAGCAGTCCGAGTACTTGGGGGCGCCTCGACGAGCAGTACTTC
clone size: few; D gene: TRBD1; J gene: TRBJ1-1; V gene: TRBV27; CDR3 protein: CASRNTGVWNTEAFF; CDR3 DNA: TGTGCCAGCAGGAACACAGGGGTTTGGAACACTGAAGCTTTCTTT
clone size: .; D gene: TRBD1; J gene: TRBJ2-1; V gene: TRBV4-1; CDR3 protein: CASSPHGTGVNEQFF; CDR3 DNA: TGCGCCAGCAGCCCGCATGGGACAGGGGTCAATGAGCAGTTCTTC
clone size: many; D gene: .; J gene: TRBJ2-1; V gene: TRBV28; CDR3 protein: CASRPEQRIYNEQFF; CDR3 DNA: TGTGCCAGCAGACCAGAACAGAGGATTTACAATGAGCAGTTCTTC
clone size: .; D gene: TRBD1; J gene: TRBJ1-6; V gene: TRBV10-3; CDR3 protein: CAISDTGTGHVSPLHF; CDR3 DNA: TGTGCCATCAGTGATACCGGGACAGGGCATGTTTCACCCCTCCACTTT
clone size: .; D gene: TRBD2; J gene: TRBJ2-1; V gene: TRBV27; CDR3 protein: CASSLQYAGTSGKLLSYNEQFF; CDR3 DNA: TGTGCCAGCAGCCTACAGTACGCCGGGACTAGCGGGAAGTTATTATCCTACAATGAGCAGTTCTTC
clone size: .; D gene: TRBD2; J gene: TRBJ2-5; V gene: TRBV11-1; CDR3 protein: CASSSRLAGGGETQYF; CDR3 DNA: TGTGCCAGCAGCAGCCGACTAGCGGGAGGTGGTGAGACCCAGTACTTC
clone size: .; D gene: .; J gene: TRBJ2-1; V gene: TRBV4-2; CDR3 protein: CASSQVRGTSYNEQFF; CDR3 DNA: TGTGCCAGCAGCCAAGTCCGCGGGACCTCCTACAATGAGCAGTTCTTC
clone size: .; D gene: TRBD1; J gene: TRBJ1-3; V gene: TRBV19; CDR3 protein: CASSSHHRGHSGNTIYF; CDR3 DNA: TGTGCCAGTAGTTCTCACCACAGGGGACACTCTGGAAACACCATATATTTT
clone size: .; D gene: .; J gene: TRBJ2-3; V gene: TRBV5-1; CDR3 protein: CASSLASPDTQYF; CDR3 DNA: TGCGCCAGCAGCTTGGCGAGTCCTGATACGCAGTATTTT
clone size: .; D gene: .; J gene: TRBJ2-7; V gene: TRBV10-2; CDR3 protein: CASSVRAGMDEQYF; CDR3 DNA: TGCGCCAGCAGTGTTCGGGCAGGGATGGACGAGCAGTACTTC
clone size: .; D gene: TRBD1; J gene: TRBJ2-1; V gene: TRBV10-2; CDR3 protein: CASKDRPYNEQFF; CDR3 DNA: TGCGCCAGCAAGGACAGGCCTTACAATGAGCAGTTCTTC
clone size: few; D gene: TRBD1; J gene: TRBJ2-2; V gene: TRBV5-1; CDR3 protein: CASSLTWTGNTGELFF; CDR3 DNA: TGCGCCAGCAGCCTGACCTGGACAGGGAACACCGGGGAGCTGTTTTTT
clone size: .; D gene: TRBD1; J gene: TRBJ2-1; V gene: TRBV11-3; CDR3 protein: CASSTRTGVNEQFF; CDR3 DNA: TGTGCCAGCAGCACCCGGACAGGGGTAAATGAGCAGTTCTTC
clone size: .; D gene: .; J gene: TRBJ2-7; V gene: TRBV20-1; CDR3 protein: CSVRARPSYEQYF; CDR3 DNA: TGCAGTGTGCGGGCCAGACCTTCCTACGAGCAGTACTTC
clone size: few; D gene: .; J gene: TRBJ1-4; V gene: TRBV7-6; CDR3 protein: CASSFLGTNEKLFF; CDR3 DNA: TGTGCCAGCAGCTTCCTAGGGACTAATGAAAAACTGTTTTTT
clone size: many; D gene: .; J gene: TRBJ2-2; V gene: TRBV4-1; CDR3 protein: CASSPTGRANTGELFF; CDR3 DNA: TGCGCCAGCAGTCCAACCGGGAGAGCGAACACCGGGGAGCTGTTTTTT
clone size: many; D gene: .; J gene: TRBJ1-4; V gene: TRBV7-8; CDR3 protein: CASSLLREADGEKLFF; CDR3 DNA: TGTGCCAGCAGTTTACTCAGGGAGGCGGATGGTGAAAAACTGTTTTTT
clone size: many; D gene: TRBD2; J gene: TRBJ2-5; V gene: TRBV7-2; CDR3 protein: CASSLASGRETQYF; CDR3 DNA: TGTGCCAGCAGCTTAGCTAGCGGGAGAGAGACCCAGTACTTC
clone size: .; D gene: .; J gene: TRBJ1-4; V gene: TRBV29-1; CDR3 protein: CSADTSTNEKLFF; CDR3 DNA: TGCAGCGCGGACACCTCAACTAATGAAAAACTGTTTTTT
clone size: .; D gene: .; J gene: TRBJ2-2; V gene: TRBV24-1; CDR3 protein: CATSRGQGNTGELFF; CDR3 DNA: TGTGCCACCTCGCGTGGGCAGGGCAACACCGGGGAGCTGTTTTTT
clone size: few; D gene: .; J gene: TRBJ2-1; V gene: TRBV12-3/TRBV12-4; CDR3 protein: CASSFGGAINEQFF; CDR3 DNA: TGTGCCAGCAGTTTTGGTGGGGCGATAAATGAGCAGTTCTTC
clone size: .; D gene: .; J gene: TRBJ2-7; V gene: TRBV19; CDR3 protein: CASSTDFIYTSEQYF; CDR3 DNA: TGTGCCAGTAGTACCGATTTTATCTACACCTCCGAGCAGTACTTC